A single sample gave rise to the 29 T cell receptor beta chains below, sequenced in a study of radiotherapy plus CTLA-4 blockade in lung cancer. The assay was immunoSEQ multiplex PCR, and TCRdb's table has in-frame clones only and misses some. The table shows tens of thousands of clones, with roughly three quarters occurring only once. This specimen was peripheral blood, taken from a patient treated with radiotherapy plus ipilimumab. The receptors stem from a human donor with non-small cell lung cancer who had a complete response to radiotherapy plus ipilimumab.

In its sample, this clone was seen a few times. V gene TRBV7-9 combines with J gene TRBJ1-2; no firm D call. V was pared by 3 bases and J by 1 base, with 6 bases between. The CDR3 sequence is 13 residues long. Germline CDR1 is SEHNR and CDR2 is FQNEAQ (reference sequence). CDR3 region: CASSFADNYGYTF. Written as DNA, the CDR3 is TGTGCCAGCAGCTTCGCAGATAACTATGGCTACACCTTC.

In this sample, this clone turned up once. The rearrangement uses TRBV30 and TRBJ2-1, with D perhaps matching TRBD2 (5 bases). The germline V gene has CDR1 GTSNPN and CDR2 SVGIG (reference sequence). The CDR3 length is 14 residues. V lost 4 bases and J 2 bases, leaving 12 bases between the germline ends. CDR3 in DNA: TGTGCCTGGACGGGGTGGGCCCCCTACAATGAGCAGTTCTTC. Translation: CAWTGWAPYNEQFF. Complete variable domain (other parts from reference TRBV30 and TRBJ2-1): SQTIHQWPATLVQPVGSPLSLECTVEGTSNPNLYWYRQAAGRGLQLLFYSVGIGQISSEVPQNLSASRPQDRQFILSSKKLLLSDSGFYLCAWTGWAPYNEQFFGPGTRLTVL.

V is TRBV21-1 and J is TRBJ1-5; whether TRBD1, the table's D call, matches the DNA was not checked. TRBV21-1 is a pseudogene segment. The CDR3 is made up of 17 amino acids. CDR3 nucleotide sequence: TGTGCCAGCAGCAAAGACGAGGAGGTCAGGGGGTATCAGCCCCAGCATTTT. As protein: CASSKDEEVRGYQPQHF.

The chain couples TRBV1 to TRBJ2-3; TRBD2 is the table's D call and was not checked against the DNA. TRBV1 is a pseudogene locus. The CDR3 loop spans 17 amino acids. The CDR3 protein is CTSSPQDTSGRKDTQYF. For the CDR3, the DNA is TGCACCAGCAGCCCGCAGGATACTAGCGGGAGAAAGGATACGCAGTATTTT.

The chain employs TRBV9 and TRBJ2-2; D gene ambiguous. This CDR3 is built from 13 residues. Germline loops: CDR1 SGDLS, CDR2 YYNGEE. V dropped 0 bases and J dropped 6 bases, with 6 bases sitting between them. For the CDR3, the DNA is TGTGCCAGCAGCGTAGGCTTTTCCGGGGAGCTGTTTTTT. This gives the protein CASSVGFSGELFF. Full variable domain (rest looked up from reference TRBV9 and TRBJ2-2): DSGVTQTPKHLITATGQRVTLRCSPRSGDLSVYWYQQSLDQGLQFLIQYYNGEERAKGNILERFSAQQFPDLHSELNLSSLELGDSALYFCASSVGFSGELFFGEGSRLTVL.

This clone was recorded a few times. The V call is TRBV29-1, the J call TRBJ2-4; tentatively, D is TRBD2 (5 bases). This CDR3 has 15 amino acids. V was shortened by 6 bases and J by 0 bases, with 15 bases between the two germline ends. Germline V lookup: CDR1 SQVTM, CDR2 ANQGSEA. The CDR3 loop is CSVNSGSLAKNIQYF. The CDR3 DNA sequence: TGCAGCGTCAACTCGGGGTCTCTAGCCAAAAACATTCAGTACTTC.

This clone was counted once. This rearrangement joins TRBV9 to TRBJ1-1; D is unresolved. The length of the CDR3 is 13 residues. The germline V gene has CDR1 SGDLS and CDR2 YYNGEE. V dropped 0 bases and J dropped 5 bases, with 8 bases sitting between them. The CDR3 nucleotides are TGTGCCAGCAGCGTAGAGGGCGGAACTGAAGCTTTCTTT. Encoded protein: CASSVEGGTEAFF.

The gene calls are TRBV6-1 and TRBJ2-7; 9 nucleotides line up with TRBD1. The CDR3 covers 16 residues. V lost 1 base, J lost 4 bases, and 8 bases stayed unmatched. Per the germline V gene, CDR1 is MNHNS and CDR2 is SASEGT. The chain's CDR3 is CASSEENPGQGYEQYV. The CDR3 DNA reads as TGTGCCAGCAGTGAAGAAAACCCGGGACAGGGATACGAGCAGTACGTC.

V and J are TRBV7-9 and TRBJ2-1, with TRBD2 matching 13 bases. CDR3 length equals 16 residues. V lost 5 bases to trimming and J lost 7 bases; unmatched junction nucleotides: 8. Germline CDR1 SEHNR, CDR2 FQNEAQ (reference sequence). CDR3 region: CASSPGLAGAINEQFF. The CDR3 DNA reads as TGTGCCAGCAGCCCCGGACTAGCGGGAGCTATAAATGAGCAGTTCTTC.

V is TRBV4-1 and J is TRBJ1-5; 9 bases are a match to TRBD1. This CDR3 is 18 amino acids long. With 0 bases clipped from V and 4 bases from J, the junction kept 10 bases outside the gene matches. Germline lookup yields CDR1 MGHRA and CDR2 YSYEKL. The CDR3 DNA reads TGCGCCAGCAGCCAAGAATTCTTGGACAGGGGCCTTAATCAGCCCCAGCATTTT. It encodes CASSQEFLDRGLNQPQHF.

This chain uses TRBV7-9 with TRBJ2-1; the match to TRBD1 covers 9 bases. V shed 3 bases and J 6 bases; nucleotides not matched to a gene: 9. There are 16 residues in the CDR3. Germline V gene data show CDR1 as SEHNR and CDR2 as FQNEAQ (reference sequence). In nucleotides, the CDR3 is TGTGCCAGCAGCTTCCCAGGACAGGGGAAAGCCAATGAGCAGTTCTTC. As protein: CASSFPGQGKANEQFF.

The V call is TRBV27, the J call TRBJ2-1; 7 positions match TRBD2. The V gene end was trimmed by 6 bases and the J gene end by 2 bases; junction bases not matched to a gene: 19. The germline V gene encodes CDR1 MNHEY and CDR2 SMNVEV (reference sequence). The CDR3 covers 19 residues. The CDR3 DNA is TGTGCCAGCAGCTCCGGACCAGCGGGACTATTGATTACCTACAATGAGCAGTTCTTC. Encoded protein: CASSSGPAGLLITYNEQFF.

This chain joins TRBV29-1 and TRBJ2-5; D unresolved. Germline V gene sequence: CDR1 SQVTM, CDR2 ANQGSEA. This CDR3 is 14 amino acids long. Trimming left V 0 bases short and J 2 bases short, with 10 bases between. CDR3 in amino acids: CSVEDRYKQETQYF. The CDR3, as DNA: TGCAGCGTTGAAGATCGATACAAACAAGAGACCCAGTACTTC.

This clone was found a few times. The chain couples TRBV7-9 to TRBJ2-7; 9 nucleotides agree with TRBD1. This CDR3 contains 16 residues. V dropped 5 bases and J dropped 5; count of bases not matched to a gene: 13. Germline V gene data show CDR1 as SEHNR and CDR2 as FQNEAQ (reference sequence). The CDR3 loop is CASSPKTGGGSDEQYV. CDR3 bases: TGTGCCAGCAGCCCAAAGACAGGGGGGGGTAGCGACGAGCAGTACGTC.

Only one count was recorded for this clone. The V gene is TRBV30, the J gene TRBJ1-4; D not certain. V lost 0 bases and J lost 5, with 10 bases in between. CDR3 length: 14 amino acids. Germline-derived CDR1 and CDR2 are GTSNPN and SVGIG (reference sequence). For the CDR3, the DNA is TGTGCCTGGAGTGTACGGCAGAGGAATGAAAAACTGTTTTTT. It specifies CAWSVRQRNEKLFF.

This clone appeared once. This chain links TRBV7-8 with TRBJ2-5; possibly TRBD2 for D (6 bases). The CDR3 runs 17 residues. The V and J ends lost 4 bases and 7 bases respectively, with 25 bases between them. The V gene's germline CDR1 is SGHVS and CDR2 FQNEAQ. The DNA of the CDR3 is TGTGCCAGCAGCTCGAATAGCAGGGCCGGGACTTTGGGGACCCAGTACTTC. Encoded protein: CASSSNSRAGTLGTQYF.

The genes are TRBV15 and TRBJ1-2; TRBD1 agrees at 7 bases. Germline-derived CDR1 and CDR2 are LNHNV and YYDKDF (reference sequence). This CDR3 has 15 residues. V was pared by 2 bases and J by 3 bases, with 6 bases of the junction left unmatched. CDR3 nucleotides: TGTGCCACCAGCAGAAACCTTGACAGGGACTATGGCTACACCTTC. Protein sequence: CATSRNLDRDYGYTF.

The gene calls are TRBV5-1 and TRBJ2-4, with D tentatively TRBD1 or TRBD2 (5 bases each). The CDR3 consists of 16 residues. Between the trimmed V and J ends, which lost 0 bases and 3 bases, there was a span of 13 bases. The germline CDR1 and CDR2 sequences are SGHRS and YFSETQ. The CDR3: CASSLDGAGGKNIQYF. In nucleotides, the CDR3 is TGCGCCAGCAGCTTGGATGGGGCAGGAGGCAAAAACATTCAGTACTTC.

The J gene is TRBJ1-1, the V gene TRBV19; D may be TRBD1 (5 bases). Germline V CDR1 and CDR2: LNHDA, SQIVND (reference sequence). V lost 8 bases and J lost 0, with 19 bases in between. The CDR3 runs to 16 residues. The CDR3 loop is CASRLEGEDMNTEAFF. The CDR3 DNA is TGTGCCAGTCGATTGGAAGGGGAAGACATGAACACTGAAGCTTTCTTT.

This clone was seen a handful of times. This chain links TRBV10-1 with TRBJ2-1; D ambiguous. In germline, CDR1 is WNHNN, CDR2 SYGVQD (reference sequence). The CDR3 extends over 15 amino acids. The V end was cut by 4 bases, the J end by 2 bases, with 12 bases between. The CDR3 DNA follows: TGCGCCAGCAGTGTACGGGTCGACCCCTACAATGAGCAGTTCTTC. Protein product: CASSVRVDPYNEQFF.

The rearrangement links TRBV11-2 to TRBJ1-1, with D perhaps TRBD1 (6 bases). The CDR3 sequence is 15 residues long. The V gene's germline CDR1 is SGHAT and CDR2 FQNNGV. V shed 5 bases and J shed 0 bases, with 13 bases lying between them. CDR3 sequence reads: CASSPRGALNTEAFF. The CDR3, as DNA: TGTGCCAGCAGCCCGAGGGGGGCGCTGAACACTGAAGCTTTCTTT.

CDR3 amino acids: CSVEVLMGDGYTF. In DNA, the CDR3 is TGCAGCGTTGAGGTCCTGATGGGGGATGGCTACACCTTC. The chain has TRBV29-1 and TRBJ1-2; TRBD1 is a possible D gene (5 bases). Germline CDR1 SQVTM, CDR2 ANQGSEA. Deletions cut 3 bases from V and 6 bases from J, with 14 bases between. This CDR3 comprises 13 residues.

The chain employs TRBV5-1 and TRBJ1-3; D possibly corresponds to TRBD1 (5 bases). The germline V and J ends were trimmed by 4 bases and 0 bases, with 17 bases remaining between them. The CDR3 extends over 17 amino acids. Germline loops: CDR1 SGHRS, CDR2 YFSETQ. The CDR3 sequence: CASSRDALDNSGNTIYF. CDR3 nucleotide sequence: TGCGCCAGCAGCCGGGACGCTCTTGATAACTCTGGAAACACCATATATTTT.

The V gene is TRBV2, the J gene TRBJ2-3; possible D gene TRBD2, 6 bases. V shed 4 bases and J shed 6 bases, with 23 bases lying between them. This CDR3 has 17 residues. Germline-derived CDR1 and CDR2 are SNHLY and FYNNEI. The CDR3 nucleotides are TGTGCCAGCAGTGTAACTATGGGGGGAGTTGGGGCGGATACGCAGTATTTT. Residues: CASSVTMGGVGADTQYF. The whole variable domain, filled in from reference TRBV2 and TRBJ2-3, reads EPEVTQTPSHQVTQMGQEVILRCVPISNHLYFYWYRQILGQKVEFLVSFYNNEISEKSEIFDDQFSVERPDGSNFTLKIRSTKLEDSAMYFCASSVTMGGVGADTQYFGPGTRLTVL.

This chain joins TRBV29-1 and TRBJ2-5, with D perhaps TRBD1 (5 bases). Germline-derived CDR1 and CDR2 are SQVTM and ANQGSEA. The CDR3 consists of 13 residues. V was clipped by 1 base and J by 1 base, with 7 bases between them. CDR3 in amino acids: CSVEGQLQETQYF. CDR3 DNA sequence: TGCAGCGTTGAAGGACAGCTCCAAGAGACCCAGTACTTC.

The rearrangement links TRBV7-9 to TRBJ1-6; tentative D call: TRBD1 (5 bases). Trimming cost V 5 bases and J 5 bases, with 10 bases left between them. The CDR3 runs 14 residues. From germline, CDR1 is SEHNR and CDR2 FQNEAQ (reference sequence). The CDR3 coding sequence is TGTGCCAGCAGCCCCGGGACCAATAATTCACCCCTCCACTTT. This sequence encodes CASSPGTNNSPLHF.

V and J are TRBV5-1 and TRBJ2-5; tentatively, D is TRBD2 (6 bases). Trimming removed 4 bases at V and 5 bases at J, with 18 bases between. The CDR3 is 15 amino acids. In germline, CDR1 is SGHRS, CDR2 YFSETQ. CDR3 sequence (DNA): TGCGCCAGCAGCCTGGGGCTTGGGGGAGGCGAGACCCAGTACTTC. Protein product: CASSLGLGGGETQYF.

This chain links TRBV13 with TRBJ1-2; 7 bases are a match to TRBD1. V gave up 2 bases and J gave up 7 bases; unmatched junction bases: 10. This CDR3 comprises 15 residues. The germline V gene has CDR1 PRHDT and CDR2 FYEKMQ (reference sequence). In nucleotides, the CDR3 is TGTGCCAGCAGCTTAACGGCAGGGGGTCATGCTGGCTACACCTTC. As protein: CASSLTAGGHAGYTF.

The rearrangement links TRBV30 to TRBJ1-2; 9 bases are a match to TRBD1. In germline, CDR1 is GTSNPN, CDR2 SVGIG (reference sequence). The CDR3 covers 16 residues. The V segment lost 8 bases and the J segment 8 bases; nucleotides outside the gene matches: 21. The CDR3 sequence is CASYRDRARGVGGYTF. As DNA, the CDR3 is TGTGCCAGTTACCGGGACAGGGCTCGCGGAGTGGGAGGCTACACCTTC.